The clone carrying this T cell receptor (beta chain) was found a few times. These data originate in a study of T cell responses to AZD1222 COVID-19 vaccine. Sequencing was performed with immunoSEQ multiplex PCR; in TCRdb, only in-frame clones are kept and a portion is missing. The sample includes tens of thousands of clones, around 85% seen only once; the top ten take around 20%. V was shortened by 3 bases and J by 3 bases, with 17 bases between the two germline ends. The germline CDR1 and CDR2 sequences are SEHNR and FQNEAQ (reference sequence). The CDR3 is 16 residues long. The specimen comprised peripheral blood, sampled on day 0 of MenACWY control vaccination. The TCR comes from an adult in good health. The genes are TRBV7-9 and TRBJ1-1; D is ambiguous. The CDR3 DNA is TGTGCCAGCAGCTTTGGGTATGGCCTTCTGGACACTGAAGCTTTCTTT. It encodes CASSFGYGLLDTEAFF.